Below are 17 T cell receptor beta chains sequenced from a single sample in a study of neurological immune-mediated disorders. TCRdb re-analysed the 5' RACE reads in MiXCR, keeping a single row per CDR3 protein. The table lists about 79,000 distinct CDR3 sequences, 12% to 15% of them singletons, with roughly 7% in the top ten. The sample taken for sequencing was PBMCs. These receptors all stem from a woman in her fifties or sixties in good health.

This clonotype came up a few times. The gene calls are TRBV7-2 and TRBJ2-5; 9 bases agree with TRBD1. There are 16 residues in the CDR3. CDR1 SGHTA and CDR2 FQGNSA come from the germline V gene. V dropped 5 bases and J dropped 5; count of bases not matched to a gene: 12. CDR3 loop: CASSPGTGPFSETQYF. The DNA of the CDR3 is TGTGCCAGCAGCCCTGGGACAGGGCCATTTAGTGAGACCCAGTACTTC.

This clonotype appeared many times. V is TRBV6-5 and J is TRBJ2-3, with D tentatively TRBD1 (6 bases). The CDR3 covers 15 residues. V dropped 6 bases and J dropped 0 bases, with 13 bases sitting between them. CDR1 is MNHEY, CDR2 SVGAGI, per germline. CDR3 region: CASRTDRSSTDTQYF. CDR3 coding DNA: TGTGCCAGCAGGACCGACAGGTCTAGCACAGATACGCAGTATTTT.

Ten or more counts support this clonotype. The chain has TRBV6-5 and TRBJ1-5; a possible D gene is TRBD1 (5 bases). Germline assignment: CDR1 MNHEY and CDR2 SVGAGI. The CDR3 extends over 14 amino acids. V was pared by 8 bases and J by 3 bases, with 14 bases between. CDR3 coding DNA: TGTGCCAGCGGAGCTGACAGCGTCAATCAGCCCCAGCATTTT. Protein: CASGADSVNQPQHF.

V is TRBV25-1 and J is TRBJ1-6; 8 bases align to TRBD1. J lost 9 bases, V lost 5 bases, and 6 bases had no gene match. Germline V gene lookup returns CDR1 MGHDK and CDR2 SYGVNS. The CDR3 spans 14 residues. The CDR3 nucleotides read TGTGCCAGCAGTAACAGACAGGGGTTTTCACCCCTCCACTTT. Encoded protein: CASSNRQGFSPLHF.

The chain has TRBV27 and TRBJ1-6, with D maybe TRBD1 (5 bases). The germline V and J ends were trimmed by 2 bases and 14 bases, with 19 bases remaining between them. Germline V gene sequence: CDR1 MNHEY, CDR2 SMNVEV (reference sequence). There are 15 residues in the CDR3. CDR3 coding DNA: TGTGCCAGCAGTTTAGGGGCTGTCACAGGTTCGGCCCTCCACTTT. Its protein is CASSLGAVTGSALHF.

This clonotype has ten or more counts. CDR3 protein: CASSFRGTGDNSPLHF. The CDR3, as DNA: TGTGCCAGCAGTTTCCGGGGGACAGGGGATAATTCACCCCTCCACTTT. V usage is TRBV27 and J usage is TRBJ1-6; TRBD1 aligns across 10 bases. Germline-derived CDR1 and CDR2 are MNHEY and SMNVEV (reference sequence). V was clipped by 3 bases and J by 5 bases; unmatched bases: 4. The CDR3 length is 16 residues.

This clonotype has a handful of counts. The chain carries TRBV18 and TRBJ2-1; 7 bases are a match to TRBD1. The CDR3 loop spans 12 amino acids. The V gene end was trimmed by 5 bases and the J gene end by 9 bases; junction bases not matched to a gene: 4. Germline V gene sequence: CDR1 KGHSH, CDR2 LQKENI. CDR3: CASSSTGTEQFF. The CDR3 DNA is TGTGCCAGCTCATCGACAGGGACTGAGCAGTTCTTC.

This clonotype was picked up many times. The chain carries TRBV7-8 and TRBJ1-5, with 9 nucleotides matching TRBD1. In germline, CDR1 is SGHVS, CDR2 FQNEAQ. V dropped 4 bases and J dropped 5; count of bases not matched to a gene: 12. The CDR3 spans 17 residues. The CDR3 DNA is TGTGCCAGCAGCTATTCCGGGACAGGGAGGAGGGATCAGCCCCAGCATTTT. Amino acids: CASSYSGTGRRDQPQHF.

This clonotype was detected ten times or more. The rearrangement uses TRBV20-1 and TRBJ2-2; the match to TRBD2 covers 10 bases. The CDR3 has 16 residues. V lost 0 bases to trimming and J lost 5 bases; unmatched junction nucleotides: 6. Germline V gene lookup returns CDR1 DFQATT and CDR2 SNEGSKA (reference sequence). CDR3 region: CSARESTSGNTGELFF. Here the CDR3 DNA reads TGCAGTGCTAGAGAGAGCACTAGCGGGAATACCGGGGAGCTGTTTTTT.

This clonotype was recorded at least ten times. This chain joins TRBV10-3 and TRBJ2-1, with a weak D call TRBD2 (5 bases). CDR1 is ENHRY and CDR2 is SYGVKD in the germline V gene. This CDR3 region has 13 residues. V was shortened by 2 bases and J by 8 bases, with 10 bases between the two germline ends. The CDR3 region has the DNA TGTGCCATCAGTGAGAGGGAGATCGATGAGCAGTTCTTC. This codes for CAISEREIDEQFF.

There are a few counts of this clonotype. This chain connects TRBV6-5 to TRBJ2-7; 9 nucleotides align to TRBD2. With V trimmed by 0 bases and J by 5 bases, 5 bases remained unmatched. The CDR3 spans 15 residues. Per the germline V gene, CDR1 is MNHEY and CDR2 is SVGAGI. CDR3 region: CASSYSSGGKHEQYF. The CDR3 DNA is TGTGCCAGCAGTTACTCTAGCGGGGGTAAGCACGAGCAGTACTTC.

This clonotype was observed at least ten times. The chain carries TRBV24-1 and TRBJ2-5; TRBD2 aligns across 10 bases. V gave up 12 bases and J gave up 3 bases; unmatched junction bases: 15. Germline CDR1 and CDR2: KGHDR and SFDVKD. This CDR3 region has 16 residues. In nucleotides, the CDR3 is TGTGCCGCGTTGAAATTTCCTAGCGGGGGAGAAGAGACCCAGTACTTC. It specifies CAALKFPSGGEETQYF.

V gene TRBV20-1 combines with J gene TRBJ2-2; D is possibly TRBD2 (5 bases). V was pared by 3 bases and J by 1 base, with 18 bases between. The CDR3 spans 17 residues. Germline V lookup: CDR1 DFQATT, CDR2 SNEGSKA (reference sequence). The CDR3 DNA sequence: TGCAGTGCTAGTAGGGCTAGCCGGTACATGAACACCGGGGAGCTGTTTTTT. The encoded protein is CSASRASRYMNTGELFF.

Concerning this clonotype itself: This sequence may be a read error, since a much larger clone differs from it by one base. The rearrangement joins TRBV7-3 to TRBJ2-3; D not certain. The CDR3 is 15 amino acids. The V and J ends lost 2 bases and 1 base respectively, with 10 bases between them. The germline CDR1 and CDR2 sequences are SGHTA and FQGTGA. CDR3 nucleotides: TGTGCCAGCAGCTTATTGGACGGATGCACAGATACGCAGTATTTT. This sequence encodes CASSLLDGCTDTQYF.

At least ten counts were recorded for this clonotype. The chain links TRBV18 to TRBJ2-2; 10 nucleotides agree with TRBD2. V shed 3 bases, J shed 7 bases, and the junction held 5 bases outside the gene matches. The CDR3 contains 15 residues. Germline V gene lookup returns CDR1 KGHSH and CDR2 LQKENI. CDR3 DNA sequence: TGTGCCAGCTCACCGGGACTAGCGCACGACGGGGAGCTGTTTTTT. This sequence encodes CASSPGLAHDGELFF.

This clonotype appeared a few times. The chain has TRBV12-3 or TRBV12-4 and TRBJ2-2; 9 positions match TRBD1. The ends lost 6 bases at V and 4 bases at J; junction bases unmatched: 6. The CDR3 length is 15 residues. The CDR3 region is CASRTGTGFTGELFF. As DNA, the CDR3 is TGTGCCAGCAGGACCGGGACAGGGTTCACCGGGGAGCTGTTTTTT.

There are a few counts of this clonotype. This chain links TRBV12-5 with TRBJ2-4; 13 positions match TRBD2. Looked up from germline, CDR1 is LGHNT and CDR2 is FRNRAP. V shed 1 base, J shed 0 bases, and the junction held 6 bases outside the gene matches. The CDR3 has 19 residues. The CDR3: CASGLATSGRVLAKNIQYF. The CDR3 DNA follows: TGTGCTAGTGGTTTGGCCACTAGCGGGAGGGTGCTAGCCAAAAACATTCAGTACTTC.